The entry below gives a single TCR beta chain sequence along with its context. The antigen is unknown. Germline V lookup: CDR1 MNHNS, CDR2 SASEGT. The CDR3 loop spans 17 amino acids. V dropped 2 bases and J dropped 6; count of bases not matched to a gene: 13. Through template switching, a universal primer site was introduced, and the cDNA contained unique molecular identifiers. TCRdb ran MiXCR on the 5' RACE reads and lists one entry per CDR3 protein. The sample has about 340,000 distinct CDR3 sequences, 9% to 15% seen once; the top ten hold 6% to 9%. The source of the sample is a study of identical twins. Study-level points and caveats: Low generation-probability sequences were in excess among twin-shared out-of-frame alpha sequences. The abundant beta clonotypes from cord blood had fewer insertions, and memory repertoires had none of this.

These data were also filed under a second study, of yellow fever vaccine responses in identical twins.

This chain links TRBV6-1 with TRBJ2-3; 8 bases align to TRBD1. Sequencing input: CD8+ T cells sorted from blood. The TCR sequence derives from a woman between 18 and 29 years old in good health. The CDR3 loop is CASSEKRTGSLMDTQYF. The CDR3 bases are TGTGCCAGCAGTGAAAAAAGGACAGGGTCTCTTATGGATACGCAGTATTTT.